A selection of T cell receptor beta chains follows, all from one sample in a study of blood T cell repertoires in COVID-19. The method was immunoSEQ multiplex PCR; TCRdb's version includes in-frame clones alone and lacks a portion of them. The repertoire includes 70,000 to 85,000 clones, 90% of them detected once, and roughly a tenth sits in the top ten. Material for sequencing was peripheral blood. The source of these receptors is a human donor in a cohort sampled during active COVID-19. The CDR3 runs from the conserved cysteine through the conserved F or W. D genes are given only for firm matches. Size values are once, few and many counts, or a class for expanded clones, and some rows have none.

CDR3aa	CDR3nt	d_gene	v_gene	j_gene	abundance
CASSRGGSQETQYF	TGTGCCAGCAGCCGGGGTGGTAGCCAAGAGACCCAGTACTTC	.	TRBV7-9	TRBJ2-5	.
CASKAGTGEGEQYF	TGTGCCAGCAAGGCCGGGACAGGGGAAGGAGAGCAGTACTTC	TRBD1	TRBV3-1/TRBV3-2	TRBJ2-7	.
CASSQGWRGEKLFF	TGTGCCAGCAGCCAGGGATGGCGAGGGGAAAAACTGTTTTTT	.	TRBV3-1/TRBV3-2	TRBJ1-4	.
CASSPLGGNSGANVLTF	TGTGCCAGCAGCCCTCTCGGGGGGAACTCTGGGGCCAACGTCCTGACTTTC	TRBD2	TRBV28	TRBJ2-6	.
CAISEGEGSYQPQHF	TGTGCCATCAGTGAAGGCGAAGGGAGTTATCAGCCCCAGCATTTT	.	TRBV10-3	TRBJ1-5	few
CASSAFTGGRDEQYF	TGTGCCAGCAGCGCTTTTACAGGGGGAAGGGACGAGCAGTACTTC	TRBD1	TRBV9	TRBJ2-7	.
CASSTREELNTEAFF	TGTGCCAGCAGTACCCGTGAGGAACTGAACACTGAAGCTTTCTTT	.	TRBV2	TRBJ1-1	.
CASSAKLDRGYEQYF	TGTGCCAGCAGCGCCAAGCTGGACAGGGGCTACGAGCAGTACTTC	TRBD1	TRBV7-6	TRBJ2-7	many
CASSFSRGLFQETQYF	TGTGCCAGCAGTTTCAGCAGGGGGCTTTTCCAAGAGACCCAGTACTTC	TRBD1	TRBV28	TRBJ2-5	.
CASSLDSRTEAFF	TGTGCCAGCAGCTTAGACAGTCGAACTGAAGCTTTCTTT	.	TRBV11-2	TRBJ1-1	.
CASSETGGKEQYF	TGTGCCAGCAGCGAGACAGGGGGTAAGGAGCAGTACTTC	TRBD1	TRBV7-9	TRBJ2-7	.
CASSPWGVAGVGVNNEQFF	TGTGCCAGCAGCCCCTGGGGGGTAGCGGGAGTAGGAGTAAACAATGAGCAGTTCTTC	TRBD2	TRBV4-2	TRBJ2-1	.
CASRRGLGPQHF	TGTGCCAGCCGGCGGGGCCTAGGGCCCCAGCATTTT	.	TRBV27	TRBJ1-5	.
CASSGIRAGSSSGANVLTF	TGTGCCAGCAGCGGTATCCGGGCAGGGTCCTCTTCTGGGGCCAACGTCCTGACTTTC	.	TRBV7-9	TRBJ2-6	.
CASSPGQGAGIQYF	TGTGCCAGCTCCCCCGGGCAAGGGGCCGGCATTCAGTACTTC	.	TRBV6-5	TRBJ2-4	.
CSVVGLAETYEQYF	TGCAGCGTTGTAGGACTAGCGGAAACCTACGAGCAGTACTTC	TRBD2	TRBV29-1	TRBJ2-7	.
CASIPGQGESIGYTF	TGTGCCAGCATCCCAGGACAGGGGGAGTCTATTGGCTACACCTTC	TRBD1	TRBV28	TRBJ1-2	.
CASSSEGLAEQETQYF	TGTGCCAGCAGCTCAGAGGGACTAGCAGAACAAGAGACCCAGTACTTC	TRBD2	TRBV5-6	TRBJ2-5	.
CAWSAAFQGYNEQFF	TGTGCCTGGTCGGCGGCCTTTCAGGGGTATAATGAGCAGTTCTTC	.	TRBV30	TRBJ2-1	.
CASSLIGRSYGYTF	TGTGCCAGCAGTTTAATTGGCCGTTCCTATGGCTACACCTTC	.	TRBV28	TRBJ1-2	.
CASSFGTSGAYEQYF	TGTGCCAGTAGTTTCGGGACTAGCGGAGCCTACGAGCAGTACTTC	TRBD2	TRBV19	TRBJ2-7	.
CASTAGAHTDTQYF	TGTGCCAGTACGGCGGGGGCCCACACAGATACGCAGTATTTT	.	TRBV19	TRBJ2-3	.
CASSVTRGSNQPQHF	TGTGCCAGCAGTGTTACCAGGGGAAGCAATCAGCCCCAGCATTTT	.	TRBV2	TRBJ1-5	.
CASSQGGGLAGTTDTQYF	TGCGCCAGCAGCCAAGGAGGGGGACTAGCGGGGACCACAGATACGCAGTATTTT	TRBD2	TRBV4-1	TRBJ2-3	.
CASSPGGGTVGELFF	TGTGCCAGCAGTCCCGGGGGTGGGACGGTCGGGGAGCTGTTTTTT	.	TRBV27	TRBJ2-2	.
CASRRGMSGRAYNEQFF	TGTGCCAGCAGGAGGGGAATGAGCGGGCGAGCCTACAATGAGCAGTTCTTC	.	TRBV28	TRBJ2-1	.
CASSSRTGVTYEQYF	TGTGCCAGCAGTTCACGCACAGGGGTTACCTACGAGCAGTACTTC	TRBD1	TRBV6-5	TRBJ2-7	.
CATSRARDRGQEQYF	TGTGCCACCAGCAGAGCCCGGGACAGGGGACAGGAGCAGTACTTC	TRBD1	TRBV15	TRBJ2-7	.
CASSLRGQGAGTEAFF	TGTGCCAGCTCACTTAGGGGACAGGGGGCCGGGACTGAAGCTTTCTTT	TRBD1	TRBV18	TRBJ1-1	.
CASSFSGTGGAGNYGYTF	TGTGCCAGCAGTTTCTCCGGGACAGGGGGAGCCGGGAACTATGGCTACACCTTC	TRBD1	TRBV2	TRBJ1-2	.
CASSIRQTQETQYF	TGTGCCAGTAGTATCCGACAGACCCAAGAGACCCAGTACTTC	.	TRBV19	TRBJ2-5	.
CASSEGANTGELFF	TGTGCCAGCAGCGAGGGAGCGAACACCGGGGAGCTGTTTTTT	.	TRBV7-9	TRBJ2-2	.
CASSIGQSYEQYF	TGTGCCAGCAGCATCGGACAATCCTACGAGCAGTACTTC	.	TRBV5-5	TRBJ2-7	.
CATSAERPGPRGYTQYF	TGTGCCACCAGCGCCGAACGACCGGGACCGAGGGGGTATACGCAGTATTTT	.	TRBV15	TRBJ2-3	.
CASSWTSGATGEQFF	TGCGCCAGCAGCTGGACTAGCGGGGCCACGGGCGAGCAGTTCTTC	TRBD2	TRBV5-1	TRBJ2-1	.
CASSQESSISGANVLTF	TGCGCCAGCAGCCAAGAAAGTAGTATCTCTGGGGCCAACGTCCTGACTTTC	.	TRBV4-3	TRBJ2-6	.
CASSYSPGGEQYF	TGTGCCAGCAGTTACTCGCCAGGGGGGGAGCAGTACTTC	.	TRBV6-5	TRBJ2-7	.
CASRHSGRRGMDTQYF	TGTGCCAGCAGGCATAGCGGGAGAAGGGGCATGGATACGCAGTATTTT	TRBD2	TRBV3-1/TRBV3-2	TRBJ2-3	.
CASSIQGAGTDTQYF	TGTGCCAGCAGTATCCAGGGGGCTGGCACAGATACGCAGTATTTT	TRBD1	TRBV6-2/TRBV6-3	TRBJ2-3	.
CASSLAERGDTQYF	TGTGCCAGCAGCTTGGCCGAGCGGGGAGATACGCAGTATTTT	TRBD2	TRBV5-4	TRBJ2-3	.
CATKQIYSYNEQFF	TGTGCCACCAAACAGATATACTCCTACAATGAGCAGTTCTTC	.	TRBV6-4	TRBJ2-1	.
CASSLTGLGGYTF	TGTGCCAGCAGTCTCACAGGGTTAGGGGGCTACACCTTC	.	TRBV28	TRBJ1-2	.
CASSFDRDSSYEQYF	TGCGCCAGCAGCTTTGACCGGGACAGCTCCTACGAGCAGTACTTC	TRBD1	TRBV5-1	TRBJ2-7	.
CASSLTNTGELFF	TGTGCCAGCAGCCTAACGAACACCGGGGAGCTGTTTTTT	.	TRBV12-3/TRBV12-4	TRBJ2-2	.
CASSQEAPREQYF	TGTGCCAGCAGCCAAGAGGCTCCGAGGGAGCAGTACTTC	.	TRBV3-1/TRBV3-2	TRBJ2-7	.
CASSEARGAGQPQHF	TGTGCCAGCAGTGAAGCCCGGGGGGCAGGACAGCCCCAGCATTTT	.	TRBV2	TRBJ1-5	few
CASSQVVAGGGTGELFF	TGTGCCAGCAGCCAAGTCGTAGCGGGAGGGGGCACCGGGGAGCTGTTTTTT	TRBD2	TRBV4-2	TRBJ2-2	.
CASSLGGSETQYF	TGTGCCAGCAGCTTGGGGGGTTCGGAGACCCAGTACTTC	.	TRBV11-1	TRBJ2-5	once
CASSSIQGSPYEQYF	TGTGCCAGCAGCTCCATACAGGGATCCCCTTACGAGCAGTACTTC	.	TRBV7-2	TRBJ2-7	.
CSASRGYSNQPQHF	TGCAGTGCTAGTCGGGGTTATAGCAATCAGCCCCAGCATTTT	.	TRBV20-1	TRBJ1-5	.
CASTWGLGAYNEQFF	TGTGCCAGCACCTGGGGACTAGGGGCGTACAATGAGCAGTTCTTC	TRBD2	TRBV5-5	TRBJ2-1	.
CASSLAGTTGGANVLTF	TGCGCCAGCAGCTTGGCCGGTACGACGGGTGGGGCCAACGTCCTGACTTTC	.	TRBV5-1	TRBJ2-6	.
CASRAVRLGGEQYF	TGTGCCAGCAGGGCTGTCCGACTGGGGGGAGAGCAGTACTTC	.	TRBV28	TRBJ2-7	.
CASSFRTGTEQYF	TGTGCCAGCAGCTTTAGGACAGGGACCGAGCAGTACTTC	TRBD1	TRBV7-9	TRBJ2-7	.
CASSKCSGGFF	TGTGCCAGCAGCAAATGTTCCGGAGGGTTCTTC	.	TRBV21-1	TRBJ2-1	.